This TCR beta chain was obtained from a study of vaccination and CD4 T cells after COVID-19. About the research overall: Researchers treated cells with overlapping spike peptides taken from SARS-CoV-2, HCoV-NL63, HCoV-OC43 and HCoV-229E.

Treatment meaning: approximately 9-day PBMC culture with coronavirus spike peptide pools or control peptides (ViraFEST assay). Points on this clonotype: No antigen is known for it.

The junction had 6 bases not matched to a gene; V was cut back by 0 bases and J by 6 bases. Germline V gene lookup returns CDR1 DFQATT and CDR2 SNEGSKA (reference sequence). The CDR3 has 14 residues. Study outcomes and limitations: Within the convalescent patients, spike mono-reactivity was found in 304 of 307 vaccine-specific clones.

Once obtained from cultured CD4+ T cells, the DNA was sequenced using the Oncomine TCR Beta short-read assay. TCRdb recomputed calls from the PCR reads with MiXCR, one row per CDR3 protein. The sample gives around 5,200 distinct CDR3 sequences, 45% to 60% of which show up once; roughly 30% is in the top ten. The chain employs TRBV20-1 and TRBJ1-2; 8 bases align to TRBD1. This clonotype was sampled from a human donor who had recovered from COVID-19. The sequenced sample was CD4+ T cells from blood, cultured in vitro. For the CDR3, the DNA is TGCAGTGCTAGAGATGGCAGGGGGCTCGATGGCTACACCTTC. Encoded protein: CSARDGRGLDGYTF.